The sequence of this TCR beta chain was determined in a study of blood T cells in healthy people across ages. Study-wide findings and caveats: Observed TCR beta diversity per million T cells went down as age went up. This fall followed a roughly linear course with age.

With a J-beta primer mix and a sample-barcoded 5' primer, a second PCR ran about 7 to 11 cycles. TCRdb reanalysed the 5' RACE reads using MiXCR and keeps one entry per CDR3 protein. The sample records hundreds of thousands of distinct CDR3 sequences, roughly 48% being singletons. Regarding this clonotype: The antigen remains unidentified. A clone one base away is much larger, so this may be a read error.

This CDR3 is built from 13 residues. Per the germline V gene, CDR1 is SQVTM and CDR2 is ANQGSEA. The specimen sequenced was blood. This chain connects TRBV29-1 to TRBJ2-5; TRBD2 might be the D (5 bases). The clonotype was recovered from a man aged 80 or over in good health. For the CDR3, the DNA is TGCAGCGTTGATGTTCAACCTGGGGAGACCCGGTACTTC. It translates to CSVDVQPGETRYF.